This T cell receptor beta chain was recovered during a study of cytomegalovirus exposure and HLA in healthy donors. Study observations and caveats: Most TCR sequences showed up rarely, but some public TCRs showed up in many donors. Overall, roughly 150 TCR beta chains were annotated as cytomegalovirus-associated.

Method: immunoSEQ multiplex PCR; TCRdb's copy keeps in-frame clones and lacks some. This table holds some 99,000 clones, roughly 90% found once. Remarks on this clone: The antigen remains undetermined.

CDR3 size: 14 residues. Germline CDR1 MNHEY, CDR2 SVGAGI. V shed 6 bases, J shed 4 bases, and the junction held 9 bases outside the gene matches. The sample taken for sequencing was PBMCs. This TCR came from a woman under 30 in good health and CMV-seronegative. This rearrangement joins TRBV6-5 to TRBJ2-7, with 7 positions matching TRBD2. In DNA form, the CDR3 reads TGTGCCAGCAGCAACGGACTAGGGAGATACGAGCAGTACTTC. As protein: CASSNGLGRYEQYF.